This T cell receptor beta chain is from a study of control samples from healthy donors and cancer patients. This clone occurred once. The germline V gene has CDR1 SGHNT and CDR2 YENEEA. This CDR3 comprises 17 residues. Deletions cut 6 bases from V and 0 bases from J, with 18 bases between. The protocol was immunoSEQ multiplex PCR, while the TCRdb copy is restricted to in-frame clones and leaves out a portion. Among about 190,000 clones listed, roughly nine tenths were seen once. The sequencing input was blood. The V gene is TRBV11-3, the J gene TRBJ2-1; D is possibly TRBD2 (7 bases). This TCR came from a man aged 25 to 45 in good health. CDR3 region: CASSQRAGASSYNEQFF. The CDR3 DNA reads as TGTGCCAGCAGTCAGAGGGCGGGGGCCAGCTCCTACAATGAGCAGTTCTTC.